Included here is one T cell receptor (beta chain) sequence, with context. The CDR3 contains 14 residues. V gave up 2 bases and J gave up 4 bases, with 12 bases separating them. Germline V CDR1 and CDR2: MDHEN, SYDVKM. Repertoires were generated with immunoSEQ multiplex PCR, while TCRdb's copy carries only in-frame clones and drops some. The sample shows 700,000 to 750,000 clones, 70% to 90% of them seen only once. This entry is derived from a study of shared T cell receptors in the human thymus. These data also formed part of another study, on human thymus T cells. That work adds: Thymus tissue for the work was resected from patients undergoing corrective heart surgery. Thymic and blood repertoires seemed to favor certain V and J genes. As related research reported, thymic repertoires overlapped highly among unrelated individuals.

The chain combines TRBV28 with TRBJ2-7, with a weak D call TRBD1 (6 bases). This clonotype was obtained from a girl younger than two with a congenital heart defect. The sequenced sample consisted of thymocytes. The CDR3 sequence: CASSLTPDRYEQYF. In DNA form, the CDR3 reads TGTGCCAGCAGTTTAACCCCCGACAGGTACGAGCAGTACTTC.